This T cell receptor beta chain was identified during a study of blood T cell repertoires in COVID-19. Study information: Spain, Italy and the United States supplied samples that represented acute and convalescent COVID-19. T cells, B-cell-depleted T cells, or PBMCs supplied cDNA or gDNA.

Study processing details: Estimation of nucleated cell counts relied on the amplification of reference gene primers. Clones were read by immunoSEQ multiplex PCR, and TCRdb kept only the in-frame ones, dropping some. For V, J and clone size, that table is used; D and trimming come from the DNA. Here the sample spans approximately 150,000 clones, around 87% being singletons. V was clipped by 0 bases and J by 5 bases, with 17 bases between them. The CDR3 has 16 residues. Germline values: CDR1 SGDLS, CDR2 YYNGEE. This receptor was obtained from a man aged 80 or over with acute or convalescent COVID-19. This sequence joins TRBV9 and TRBJ2-5; TRBD1 is a possible D gene (5 bases). Sequenced material: peripheral blood. DNA for the CDR3: TGTGCCAGCAGCGTAGGGGCAGGGCCGCATGTGGAGACCCAGTACTTC. Its protein product is CASSVGAGPHVETQYF.